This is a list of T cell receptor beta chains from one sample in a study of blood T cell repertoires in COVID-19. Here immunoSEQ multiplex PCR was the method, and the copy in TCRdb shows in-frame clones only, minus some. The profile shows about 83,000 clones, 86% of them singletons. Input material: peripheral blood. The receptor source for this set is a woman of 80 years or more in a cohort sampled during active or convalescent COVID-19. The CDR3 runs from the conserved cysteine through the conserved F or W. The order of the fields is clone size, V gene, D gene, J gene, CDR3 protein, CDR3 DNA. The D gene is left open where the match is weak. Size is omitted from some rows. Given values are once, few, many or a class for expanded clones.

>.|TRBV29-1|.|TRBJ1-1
CSVETSAGAFF
TGCAGCGTTGAAACCAGCGCCGGAGCTTTCTTT
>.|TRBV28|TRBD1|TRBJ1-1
CASSLRQGNTEAFF
TGTGCCAGCAGTCTCCGACAGGGGAACACTGAAGCTTTCTTT
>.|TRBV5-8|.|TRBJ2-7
CASSLGVKQYF
TGTGCCAGCAGCTTGGGAGTGAAGCAGTACTTC
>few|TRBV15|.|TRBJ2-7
CATSRDRYSSYEQYF
TGTGCCACCAGCAGAGATCGGTACAGCTCCTACGAGCAGTACTTC
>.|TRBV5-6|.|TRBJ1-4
CASRFLGASNEKLFF
TGTGCCAGCAGGTTCCTGGGGGCGTCTAATGAAAAACTGTTTTTT
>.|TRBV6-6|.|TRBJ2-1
CASTGTRTTPYNEQFF
TGTGCCAGCACAGGAACCCGGACTACCCCGTACAATGAGCAGTTCTTC
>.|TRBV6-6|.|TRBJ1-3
CASTLDSASGNTIYF
TGTGCCAGCACTCTGGACAGTGCCTCTGGAAACACCATATATTTT
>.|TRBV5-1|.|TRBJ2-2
CASSLVVSNTGELFF
TGCGCCAGCAGCTTGGTGGTTAGCAACACCGGGGAGCTGTTTTTT
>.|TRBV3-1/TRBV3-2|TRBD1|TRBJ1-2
CASSDGTVNYGYTF
TGTGCCAGCAGCGATGGGACAGTTAACTATGGCTACACCTTC
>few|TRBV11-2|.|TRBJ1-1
CASSPVGGFAFF
TGTGCCAGCAGCCCGGTGGGGGGTTTTGCTTTCTTT
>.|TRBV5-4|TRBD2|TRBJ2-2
CASSLGVAGAGELFF
TGTGCCAGCAGCTTGGGGGTAGCGGGGGCCGGGGAGCTGTTTTTT
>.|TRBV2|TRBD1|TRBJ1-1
CASLYRGQAFF
TGTGCCAGCCTCTACAGGGGGCAAGCTTTCTTT